These 30 T cell receptor beta chains originate from one sample sequenced in a study of cytomegalovirus exposure and HLA in healthy donors. Clones were read by immunoSEQ multiplex PCR, and TCRdb kept only the in-frame ones, dropping some. Altogether tens of thousands of clones are present, around 90% being singletons, with the ten largest covering 7.5% to 10%. Sequences were obtained from PBMCs. The origin of the receptors is a woman younger than 35 in good health and CMV-seropositive.

This clone came up once. The DNA for the CDR3 is TGTGCCAGCAGCCAAGGTCCTTTTGGCGGGGGCGCCTACAATGAGCAGTTCTTC. Translated: CASSQGPFGGGAYNEQFF. The chain has TRBV4-2 and TRBJ2-1; a possible D gene is TRBD2 (7 bases). This CDR3 has 18 amino acids. V shed 1 base and J shed 2 bases, with 18 bases lying between them. CDR1 LGHNA and CDR2 YNFKEQ come from the germline V gene.

With respect to this clone: This sample also contains other DNA sequences that code for the same CDR3. The chain combines TRBV28 with TRBJ2-7, with D possibly being TRBD1 (6 bases). This CDR3 has 12 amino acids. Germline CDR1 is MDHEN and CDR2 is SYDVKM. Trimming took off 6 bases at V and 3 bases at J, with 9 bases between the two ends. The CDR3 spells CASSLGGYEQYF. CDR3 coding DNA: TGTGCCAGCAGCCTAGGGGGCTACGAGCAGTACTTC.

The chain combines TRBV28 with TRBJ1-2; a possible D gene is TRBD1 (5 bases). The V end was cut by 4 bases, the J end by 10 bases, with 13 bases between. The CDR3 totals 12 residues. Germline V gene lookup returns CDR1 MDHEN and CDR2 SYDVKM. In nucleotides, the CDR3 is TGTGCCAGCAGTTATGGCTCGGGGGACTACACCTTC. Amino acid sequence: CASSYGSGDYTF.

A single count supports this clone. A read error may produce the germline difference seen at one junction end. The rearrangement joins TRBV6-5 to TRBJ2-3, with TRBD2 matching over 8 bases. The CDR3 loop spans 16 amino acids. The V gene's germline CDR1 is MNHEY and CDR2 SVGAGI. CDR3 sequence (DNA): TGTGCCAGCAGGTACTCTCCTAGCGGGTACACAGATACGCAGTATTTT. This gives the protein CASRYSPSGYTDTQYF.

The chain has TRBV9 and TRBJ2-5; TRBD2 is a possible D gene (5 bases). The V end was cut by 3 bases, the J end by 3 bases, with 15 bases between. Germline CDR1 and CDR2: SGDLS and YYNGEE. This CDR3 is 15 amino acids long. CDR3 in DNA: TGTGCCAGCAGCGCGAGGTTAGCGAACGAAGAGACCCAGTACTTC. Its translation is CASSARLANEETQYF.

The gene calls are TRBV5-1 and TRBJ2-2; D not resolved. The CDR3 sequence is 15 residues long. Germline V gene data show CDR1 as SGHRS and CDR2 as YFSETQ. Trimming shortened V by 1 base and J by 0 bases, and 7 bases separated the two germline ends. The CDR3 sequence is CASSLRTANTGELFF. Written as DNA, the CDR3 is TGCGCCAGCAGCTTGCGTACAGCGAACACCGGGGAGCTGTTTTTT.

The genes are TRBV10-2 and TRBJ2-3; 7 nucleotides match TRBD2. The junction had 11 bases not matched to a gene; V was cut back by 5 bases and J by 6 bases. The CDR3 length is 15 residues. Germline CDR1 WSHSY, CDR2 SAAADI. The CDR3 DNA sequence: TGCGCCAGCAGTTTTCATGCGGGGGAGGTGGATACGCAGTATTTT. Translation: CASSFHAGEVDTQYF.

The chain has TRBV12-5 and TRBJ2-2; 8 bases match TRBD2. Trimming took 5 bases from V and 5 from J; bases not matched to a gene: 10. Looked up from germline, CDR1 is LGHNT and CDR2 is FRNRAP. This CDR3 comprises 16 residues. CDR3 nucleotides: TGTGCTAGTGGTCTTGGTGCGGGGGGCCGGACCGGGGAGCTGTTTTTT. This gives the protein CASGLGAGGRTGELFF.

The gene calls are TRBV4-2 and TRBJ1-2; D possibly corresponds to TRBD1 (5 bases). There are 14 residues in the CDR3. V lost 0 bases, J lost 6 bases, and 11 bases lay in between. Germline CDR1 and CDR2: LGHNA and YNFKEQ. This CDR3 is CASSQDRVFDGYTF. The CDR3 coding sequence is TGTGCCAGCAGCCAAGACAGGGTATTCGATGGCTACACCTTC.

V is TRBV19 and J is TRBJ1-2; D is uncertain. This CDR3 is built from 13 residues. V lost 3 bases and J 8 bases, leaving 13 bases between the germline ends. From germline, CDR1 is LNHDA and CDR2 SQIVND (reference sequence). Here the CDR3 DNA reads TGTGCCAGTAGTATTAATAGCCTATTGGGCTACACCTTC. It translates to CASSINSLLGYTF.

This rearrangement joins TRBV25-1 to TRBJ2-7; D possibly corresponds to TRBD2 (6 bases). V lost 7 bases, J lost 3 bases, and 13 bases lay in between. This CDR3 comprises 13 residues. Germline V lookup: CDR1 MGHDK, CDR2 SYGVNS. The CDR3 is CASKFAGNYEQYF. The CDR3 region has the DNA TGTGCCAGCAAGTTCGCGGGAAACTACGAGCAGTACTTC.

V gene TRBV4-1 combines with J gene TRBJ2-1; TRBD1 agrees at 7 bases. The CDR3 length is 15 residues. The V gene's germline CDR1 is MGHRA and CDR2 YSYEKL. V gave up 3 bases and J gave up 4 bases; unmatched junction bases: 6. CDR3 loop: CASSHDRVSYNEQFF. The DNA of the CDR3 is TGCGCCAGCAGCCACGACAGGGTCTCATACAATGAGCAGTTCTTC.

The CDR3 here is CASKGTGGYEQYF. The CDR3 bases are TGTGCCAGCAAAGGGACAGGGGGCTACGAGCAGTACTTC. The chain uses TRBV6-5 and TRBJ2-7; 11 nucleotides match TRBD1. CDR3 length: 13 amino acids. Germline assignment: CDR1 MNHEY and CDR2 SVGAGI. V lost 7 bases, J lost 3 bases, and 2 bases stayed unmatched.

This clone came up once. The chain joins TRBV2 to TRBJ1-2; no definite D call. Germline-derived CDR1 and CDR2 are SNHLY and FYNNEI. The CDR3 is made up of 12 amino acids. V lost 7 bases and J lost 6, with 12 bases in between. The CDR3 loop reads CASKGRRDGYTF. The CDR3 DNA is TGTGCCAGCAAGGGCCGGCGGGATGGCTACACCTTC.

The chain couples TRBV29-1 to TRBJ2-7, with D possibly being TRBD1 (5 bases). V was trimmed by 3 bases and J by 4 bases, leaving 13 bases between them. CDR1 and CDR2 (germline): SQVTM, ANQGSEA. The CDR3 covers 13 residues. The CDR3 coding sequence is TGCAGCGTTGACCCCCAGGGTTTGTACGAGCAGTACTTC. It specifies CSVDPQGLYEQYF.

This chain links TRBV5-1 with TRBJ2-7; 7 bases map to TRBD1. The germline CDR1 and CDR2 sequences are SGHRS and YFSETQ. The CDR3 runs to 16 residues. Germline trimming cut 2 bases from V and 0 bases from J; bases unmatched to any gene: 8. CDR3 amino acids: CASSLPRDRNSYEQYF. The CDR3 region has the DNA TGCGCCAGCAGCTTACCCCGGGACAGAAACTCCTACGAGCAGTACTTC.

This clone was detected once. The chain carries TRBV5-1 and TRBJ2-2; a possible D gene is TRBD1 (5 bases). V gave up 5 bases and J gave up 3 bases, with 8 bases separating them. The CDR3 contains 13 residues. Germline CDR1 and CDR2: SGHRS and YFSETQ. This CDR3 reads CASRGLDTGELFF. The DNA of the CDR3 is TGCGCCAGCAGGGGGCTTGACACCGGGGAGCTGTTTTTT.

The chain carries TRBV7-2 and TRBJ2-3; 8 bases are shared with TRBD1. The CDR3 loop spans 15 amino acids. Unmatched junction bases numbered 7, after V lost 4 bases and J lost 4 bases. Germline V gene lookup returns CDR1 SGHTA and CDR2 FQGNSA. CDR3 residues: CASSSTGVEADTQYF. Here the CDR3 DNA reads TGTGCCAGCAGCTCGACAGGGGTGGAGGCAGATACGCAGTATTTT.

The chain recombines TRBV30 with TRBJ1-6; 7 bases align to TRBD1. This CDR3 region has 16 residues. CDR1 and CDR2 (germline): GTSNPN, SVGIG (reference sequence). Losses at the gene ends were 3 bases for V and 4 bases for J; bases not matched to a gene: 9. CDR3: CAWRGSGTAYNSPLHF. In DNA form, the CDR3 reads TGTGCCTGGAGGGGTTCCGGGACAGCATATAATTCACCCCTCCACTTT.

The chain couples TRBV5-4 to TRBJ1-2, with D maybe TRBD1 (6 bases). The CDR3 contains 12 residues. Germline CDR1 SGHNT, CDR2 YYREEE (reference sequence). V was clipped by 2 bases and J by 8 bases, with 10 bases between them. The CDR3 sequence is CASSFNREGYTF. CDR3 coding DNA: TGTGCCAGCAGCTTTAACAGGGAGGGCTACACCTTC. The complete variable domain, with remaining parts taken from reference TRBV5-4 and TRBJ1-2, reads ETGVTQSPTHLIKTRGQQVTLRCSSQSGHNTVSWYQQALGQGPQFIFQYYREEENGRGNFPPRFSGLQFPNYSSELNVNALELDDSALYLCASSFNREGYTFGSGTRLTVV.

This rearrangement joins TRBV6-1 to TRBJ2-3; perhaps TRBD1 as D (7 bases). This CDR3 contains 14 residues. CDR1 and CDR2 from the germline V gene are MNHNS and SASEGT. The ends were cut back, 1 base at V and 4 bases at J, with 9 bases in the middle. The CDR3 spells CASSEGRGADTQYF. The CDR3 DNA is TGTGCCAGCAGTGAAGGCAGGGGGGCAGATACGCAGTATTTT.

Points on this clone: The sample contains more than one DNA sequence encoding this CDR3. The gene calls are TRBV19 and TRBJ1-2; TRBD1 might be the D (5 bases). Germline V gene lookup returns CDR1 LNHDA and CDR2 SQIVND (reference sequence). This CDR3 contains 13 residues. The V end lost 3 bases, the J end lost 4 bases, and 9 bases lay between the germline ends. This CDR3 reads CASSIGQGYGYTF. CDR3 DNA: TGTGCCAGTAGTATTGGGCAGGGCTATGGCTACACCTTC.

V gene TRBV27 combines with J gene TRBJ2-5; 8 nucleotides match TRBD2. Germline-derived CDR1 and CDR2 are MNHEY and SMNVEV (reference sequence). After removal of 5 bases from V and 7 bases from J, the junction contained 15 bases not matched to a gene. The CDR3 covers 16 residues. This chain's CDR3 is CASSPTTPSGLGTQYF. The CDR3 DNA is TGTGCCAGCAGTCCAACAACCCCTAGCGGGCTTGGGACCCAGTACTTC.

This clone has a handful of counts. The genes are TRBV6-4 and TRBJ2-5, with D tentatively TRBD2 (5 bases). The germline CDR1 and CDR2 sequences are MRHNA and SNTAGT. Trimming removed 5 bases from V and 4 bases from J, with 11 bases in between. This CDR3 has 13 residues. In DNA, the CDR3 is TGTGCCAGCAGTTCGAGGGCGGGAGAGACCCAGTACTTC. This translates into CASSSRAGETQYF.

This sequence joins TRBV30 and TRBJ1-1; 7 bases map to TRBD1. The V gene end was trimmed by 0 bases and the J gene end by 4 bases; junction bases not matched to a gene: 2. The CDR3 is 13 residues long. Germline V lookup: CDR1 GTSNPN, CDR2 SVGIG (reference sequence). The CDR3 DNA reads TGTGCCTGGAGTGTACAGGGGACCACTGAAGCTTTCTTT. This codes for CAWSVQGTTEAFF.

CDR3 sequence (DNA): TGTGCCAGCAGCTTAAGGGGCACTGAAGCTTTCTTT. This codes for CASSLRGTEAFF. The V and J genes are TRBV7-9 and TRBJ1-1; D is perhaps TRBD1 (5 bases). V lost 2 bases and J 4 bases, leaving 5 bases between the germline ends. Germline CDR1 and CDR2: SEHNR and FQNEAQ (reference sequence). The CDR3 is 12 amino acids.

This clone was picked up a small number of times. The chain links TRBV6-4 to TRBJ1-6, with D possibly being TRBD1 (5 bases). Looked up from germline, CDR1 is MRHNA and CDR2 is SNTAGT. Trimming cost V 3 bases and J 10 bases, with 13 bases left between them. CDR3 length: 14 residues. DNA of the CDR3: TGTGCCAGCAGTGAGAACCAGGGAAACTCACCCCTCCACTTT. This codes for CASSENQGNSPLHF.

J is TRBJ2-1 and V is TRBV6-5; no definite D call. The V gene lost 0 bases and the J gene lost 8 bases, with 11 bases spanning the gap. This CDR3 has 14 amino acids. Germline lookup yields CDR1 MNHEY and CDR2 SVGAGI. This chain's CDR3 is CASSYSSVGYEQFF. CDR3 bases: TGTGCCAGCAGTTACTCGAGCGTCGGTTATGAGCAGTTCTTC.

The J gene is TRBJ1-1, the V gene TRBV30, with D maybe TRBD1 (5 bases). CDR3 length: 14 residues. V lost 2 bases, J lost 8 bases, and 18 bases lay in between. CDR1 and CDR2 (germline): GTSNPN, SVGIG (reference sequence). The CDR3 loop reads CAWSPPGGGIEAFF. The CDR3, as DNA: TGTGCCTGGAGTCCCCCGGGGGGTGGAATCGAAGCTTTCTTT. Full variable domain (rest looked up from reference TRBV30 and TRBJ1-1): SQTIHQWPATLVQPVGSPLSLECTVEGTSNPNLYWYRQAAGRGLQLLFYSVGIGQISSEVPQNLSASRPQDRQFILSSKKLLLSDSGFYLCAWSPPGGGIEAFFGQGTRLTVV.

V is TRBV4-1 and J is TRBJ1-2; D gene uncertain. CDR1 and CDR2 (germline): MGHRA, YSYEKL. Trimming removed 0 bases from V and 8 bases from J, with 13 bases in between. The CDR3 length is 14 residues. The CDR3 region is CASSQDLASGGYTF. The CDR3 DNA follows: TGCGCCAGCAGCCAAGATTTGGCCAGTGGCGGCTACACCTTC.